This T cell receptor beta chain was retrieved from a study of blood T cell repertoires in COVID-19. About the research overall: Samples came from the United States, Italy and Spain, spanning acute and convalescent COVID-19. T cells, B-cell-depleted T cells, or PBMCs provided the cDNA or gDNA that served as material.

Exposed participants came across a COVID-19 case within 2 weeks before study entry. V shed 1 base and J shed 4 bases, with 13 bases lying between them. The CDR3 consists of 16 residues. Germline CDR1 reads MNHEY; CDR2 reads SVGAGI. As processed by the authors: Scientists estimated how many nucleated cells there were by amplifying reference gene primers. Repertoires were generated with immunoSEQ multiplex PCR, while TCRdb's copy carries only in-frame clones and drops some. That table is the source of V, J and clone size, and D and trimming were worked out from the DNA. The sample carries hundreds of thousands of clones, 85% recorded once.

The TCR was taken from a woman aged 25 to 45 who had been exposed to COVID-19. This chain links TRBV6-5 with TRBJ2-2, with D possibly matching TRBD1 (5 bases). The sample comprised PBMCs or T cells enriched from blood (not recorded which). CDR3 coding DNA: TGTGCCAGCAGTTACTTGGGGCAGACGACCACCGGGGAGCTGTTTTTT. This codes for CASSYLGQTTTGELFF.